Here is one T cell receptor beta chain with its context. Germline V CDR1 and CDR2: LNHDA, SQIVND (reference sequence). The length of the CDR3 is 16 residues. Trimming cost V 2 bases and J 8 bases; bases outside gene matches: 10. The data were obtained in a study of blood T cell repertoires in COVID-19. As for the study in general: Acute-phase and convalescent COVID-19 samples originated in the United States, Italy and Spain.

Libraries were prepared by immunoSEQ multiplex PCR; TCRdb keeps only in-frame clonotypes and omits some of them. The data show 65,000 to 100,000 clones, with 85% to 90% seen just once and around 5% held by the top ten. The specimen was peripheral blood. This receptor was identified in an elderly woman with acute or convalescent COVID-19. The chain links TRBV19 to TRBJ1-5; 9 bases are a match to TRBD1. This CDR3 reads CASSILGQGQREPQHF. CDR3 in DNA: TGTGCCAGTAGTATATTGGGACAGGGACAGAGGGAGCCCCAGCATTTT. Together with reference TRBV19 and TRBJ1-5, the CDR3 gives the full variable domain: DGGITQSPKYLFRKEGQNVTLSCEQNLNHDAMYWYRQDPGQGLRLIYYSQIVNDFQKGDIAEGYSVSREKKESFPLTVTSAQKNPTAFYLCASSILGQGQREPQHFGDGTRLSIL.